This T cell receptor (beta chain) was recovered during a study of blood T cell repertoires in COVID-19 (dated by TCRdb to about 2020). Study-wide context: The collaborator samples originated in the United States, Italy and Spain and spanned the acute and convalescent phases of COVID-19. Nearly every sample came with metadata listing a de-identified subject ID, COVID-19 status, age in years and sex. The repertoires were released in a freely available public database intended as a resource for research on the immune response to SARS-CoV-2. The prospective study material was composed of cDNA or gDNA derived from T cells, B-cell-depleted T cells, or PBMCs. Where HLA class I and class II types were available, the types were taken from metadata supplied by the sample provider, not from assay-based typing. The samples were drawn from the first 160 participants of the ongoing ImmuneRACE study and from under 1,500 subjects provided by 6 global collaborators. Deeply sampled blood TCRbeta repertoires from subjects exposed to, actively infected with, or recovered from COVID-19 were included in the dataset.

A note on this clone: No antigen is known for it. The sample holds no much larger clone one base away, and base qualities are not on file. Within the sample, other DNA sequences also encode this same CDR3.

On the study overall, not on this receptor specifically: How much clinical and demographic metadata was included differed by source and by participant, and the metadata was provided uncurated.

TCRbeta CDR3 regions were amplified from genomic DNA by means of the immunoSEQ Assay, a bias-controlled multiplex PCR. In the source study's methods: The number of nucleated cells in each sample was estimated by amplification of reference gene primers within the assay. To quantify the absolute abundance of each unique TCRbeta CDR3 rearrangement, sequence reads were collapsed and filtered. For each sample, productive Simpson clonality was calculated as the square root of Simpson's diversity index across productive rearrangements. TCRdb mirrors the immuneACCESS table, restricted to in-frame sequences. Some clones are absent from its copies; in checked studies, under half trace to an unresolved V gene, and the reason for the others is unknown. D and trimming were read from the DNA, whereas the V and J calls and clone size are those reported in that table. Across this sample there are about 43,000 clones, with roughly 87% seen only once. The ten largest clones represent 15% to 19% of the sample.

The collaborating institutions used their own protocols to collect whole blood in K2EDTA tubes. For TCRbeta analysis, collaborator samples were shipped as frozen whole blood, as isolated PBMCs, or as DNA extracted from either sample type. The sequenced material came from peripheral blood. The clonotype was recovered from a man aged 55 to 69 with active COVID-19.

At the DNA level, the sequence is TGTGCCAGCAGCCAAGACTACACAGATACGCAGTATTTT. It encodes CASSQDYTDTQYF. The chain is encoded by TRBV3-1 (or the pseudogene TRBV3-2) joined to TRBJ2-3; the D gene cannot be resolved reliably. Reading from cysteine to phenylalanine, the CDR3 counts 13 amino acids. CDR3 DNA only is kept here, 39 bases in frame from base 1. Reading the germline V gene (reference sequence) gives CDR1 LGHDT and CDR2 YNNKEL. Cut back by 0 bases and 2 bases, the V and J ends lie 3 bases apart.